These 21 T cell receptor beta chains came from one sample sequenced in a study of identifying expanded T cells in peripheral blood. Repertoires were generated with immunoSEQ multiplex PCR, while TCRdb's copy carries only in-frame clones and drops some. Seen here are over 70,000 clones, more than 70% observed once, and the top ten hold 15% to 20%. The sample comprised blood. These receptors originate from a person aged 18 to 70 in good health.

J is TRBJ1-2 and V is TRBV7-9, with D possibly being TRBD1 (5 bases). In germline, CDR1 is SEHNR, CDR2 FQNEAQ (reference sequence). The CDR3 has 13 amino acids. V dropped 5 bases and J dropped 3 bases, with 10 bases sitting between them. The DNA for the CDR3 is TGTGCCAGCAGCATGGGACGGGACTATGGCTACACCTTC. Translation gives CASSMGRDYGYTF.

The CDR3 nucleotides are TGTGCCAGCAGCGTGTGGGACTACTCCTACAATGAGCAGTTCTTC. It codes for CASSVWDYSYNEQFF. The rearrangement links TRBV9 to TRBJ2-1, with TRBD2 identical over 7 bases. The CDR3 length is 15 residues. Germline V gene data show CDR1 as SGDLS and CDR2 as YYNGEE. The trim removed 2 bases at V and 0 bases at J, leaving 2 bases unmatched. The variable domain in full, completed from reference TRBV9 and TRBJ2-1, reads DSGVTQTPKHLITATGQRVTLRCSPRSGDLSVYWYQQSLDQGLQFLIQYYNGEERAKGNILERFSAQQFPDLHSELNLSSLELGDSALYFCASSVWDYSYNEQFFGPGTRLTVL.

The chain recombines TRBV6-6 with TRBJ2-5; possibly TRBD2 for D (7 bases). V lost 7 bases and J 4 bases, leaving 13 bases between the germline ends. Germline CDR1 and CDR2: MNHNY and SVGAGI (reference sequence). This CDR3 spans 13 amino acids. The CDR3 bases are TGTGCCAGCACCGGGGGGCTAGCAGAGACCCAGTACTTC. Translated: CASTGGLAETQYF.

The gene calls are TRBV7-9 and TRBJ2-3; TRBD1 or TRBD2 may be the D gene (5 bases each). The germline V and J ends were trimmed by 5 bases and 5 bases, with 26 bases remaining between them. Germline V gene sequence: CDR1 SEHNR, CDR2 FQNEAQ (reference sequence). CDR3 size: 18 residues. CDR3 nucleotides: TGTGCCAGCAGCCCCTCGCGAAGAGGGGCTGGGCCTTTAGATACGCAGTATTTT. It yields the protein CASSPSRRGAGPLDTQYF.

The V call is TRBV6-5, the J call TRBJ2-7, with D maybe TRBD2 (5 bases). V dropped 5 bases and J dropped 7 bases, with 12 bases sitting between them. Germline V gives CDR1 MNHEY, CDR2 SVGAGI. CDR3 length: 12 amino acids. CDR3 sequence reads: CASSPLRGEQYF. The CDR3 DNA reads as TGTGCCAGCAGTCCCCTCCGGGGTGAGCAGTACTTC.

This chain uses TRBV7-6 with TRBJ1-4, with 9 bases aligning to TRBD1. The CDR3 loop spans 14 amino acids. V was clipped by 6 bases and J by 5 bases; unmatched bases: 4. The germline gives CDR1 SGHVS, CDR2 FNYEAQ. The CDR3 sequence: CASSPDRGNEKLFF. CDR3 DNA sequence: TGTGCCAGCAGTCCGGACAGGGGAAATGAAAAACTGTTTTTT.

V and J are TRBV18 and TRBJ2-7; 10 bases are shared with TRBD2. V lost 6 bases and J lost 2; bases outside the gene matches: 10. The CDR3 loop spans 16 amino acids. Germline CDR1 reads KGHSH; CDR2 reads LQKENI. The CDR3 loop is CASSQWQRGGPYEQYF. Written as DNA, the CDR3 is TGTGCCAGCTCCCAATGGCAGCGGGGGGGCCCCTACGAGCAGTACTTC.

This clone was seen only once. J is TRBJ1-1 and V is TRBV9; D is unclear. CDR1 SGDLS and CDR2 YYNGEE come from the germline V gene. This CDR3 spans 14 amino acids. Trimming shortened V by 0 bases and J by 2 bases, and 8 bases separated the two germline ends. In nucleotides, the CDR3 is TGTGCCAGCAGCGTAGCTCAGCTAAACACTGAAGCTTTCTTT. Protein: CASSVAQLNTEAFF.

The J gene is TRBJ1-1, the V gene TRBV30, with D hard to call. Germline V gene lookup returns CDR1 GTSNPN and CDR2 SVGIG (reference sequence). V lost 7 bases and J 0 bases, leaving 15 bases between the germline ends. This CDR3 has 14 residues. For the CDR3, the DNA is TGTGCCTATAAACAAGAAGCCATGAACACTGAAGCTTTCTTT. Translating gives CAYKQEAMNTEAFF.

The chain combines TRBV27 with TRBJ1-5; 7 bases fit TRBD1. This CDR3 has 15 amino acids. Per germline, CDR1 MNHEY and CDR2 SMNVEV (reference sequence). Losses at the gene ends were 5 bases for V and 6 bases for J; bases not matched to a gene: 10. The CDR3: CASSTQGERGQPQHF. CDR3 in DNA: TGTGCCAGCAGTACGCAGGGGGAGCGAGGTCAGCCCCAGCATTTT.

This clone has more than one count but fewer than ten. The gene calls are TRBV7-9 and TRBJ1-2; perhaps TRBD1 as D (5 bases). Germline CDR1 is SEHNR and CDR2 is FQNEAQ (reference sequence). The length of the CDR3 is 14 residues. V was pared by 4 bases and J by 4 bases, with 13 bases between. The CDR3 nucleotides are TGTGCCAGCAGCTCCAGGGAGGTTGGCTATGGCTACACCTTC. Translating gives CASSSREVGYGYTF.

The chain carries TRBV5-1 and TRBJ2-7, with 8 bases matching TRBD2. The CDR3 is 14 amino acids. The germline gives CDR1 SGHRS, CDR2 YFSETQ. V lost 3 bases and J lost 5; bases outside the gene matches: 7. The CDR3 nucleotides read TGCGCCAGCAGCTCCGTCGGGAGGGCGGACGAGCAGTACTTC. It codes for CASSSVGRADEQYF.

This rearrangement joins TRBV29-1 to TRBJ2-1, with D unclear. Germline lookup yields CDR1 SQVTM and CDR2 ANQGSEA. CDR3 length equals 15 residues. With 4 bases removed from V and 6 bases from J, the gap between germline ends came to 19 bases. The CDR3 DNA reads TGCAGCGTTGCGGTGTATGGCGGCCGCGCCAATGAGCAGTTCTTC. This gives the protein CSVAVYGGRANEQFF.

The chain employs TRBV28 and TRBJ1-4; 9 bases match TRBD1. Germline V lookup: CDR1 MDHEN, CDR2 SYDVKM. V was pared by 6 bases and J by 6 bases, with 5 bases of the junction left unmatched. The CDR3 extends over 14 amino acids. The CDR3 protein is CASRGTGPDEKLFF. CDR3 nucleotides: TGTGCCAGCAGGGGGACAGGGCCAGATGAAAAACTGTTTTTT.

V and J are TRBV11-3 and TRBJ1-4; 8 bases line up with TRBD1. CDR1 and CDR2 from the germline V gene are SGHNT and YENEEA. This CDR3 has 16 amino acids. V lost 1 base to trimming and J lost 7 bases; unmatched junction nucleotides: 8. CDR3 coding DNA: TGTGCCAGCAGCTTAGGAGAAGACAGGGGTTGTGAAAAACTGTTTTTT. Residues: CASSLGEDRGCEKLFF.

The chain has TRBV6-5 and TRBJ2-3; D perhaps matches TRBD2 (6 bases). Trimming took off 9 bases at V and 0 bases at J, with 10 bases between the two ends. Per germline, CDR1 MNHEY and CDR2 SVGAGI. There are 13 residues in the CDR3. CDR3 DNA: TGTGCCAGTTTTAGCGGTAGCACAGATACGCAGTATTTT. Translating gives CASFSGSTDTQYF.

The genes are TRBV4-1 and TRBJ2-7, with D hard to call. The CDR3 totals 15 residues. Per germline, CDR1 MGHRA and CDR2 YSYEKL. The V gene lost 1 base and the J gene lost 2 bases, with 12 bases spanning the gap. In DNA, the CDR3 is TGCGCCAGCAGCCAAGTGGTGGGCCTAACCTACGAGCAGTACTTC. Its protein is CASSQVVGLTYEQYF.

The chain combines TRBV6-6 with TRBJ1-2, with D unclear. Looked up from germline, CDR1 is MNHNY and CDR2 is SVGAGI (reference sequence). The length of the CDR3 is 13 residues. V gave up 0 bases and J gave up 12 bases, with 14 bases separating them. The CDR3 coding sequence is TGTGCCAGCAGTTACTCCCGCCAGGTTTTTAACACCTTC. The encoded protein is CASSYSRQVFNTF.

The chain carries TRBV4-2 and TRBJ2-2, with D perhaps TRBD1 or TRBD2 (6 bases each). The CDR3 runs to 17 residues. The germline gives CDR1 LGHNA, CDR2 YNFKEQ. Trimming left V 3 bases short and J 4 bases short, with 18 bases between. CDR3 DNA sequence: TGTGCCAGCAGCCACGGTGTGGGGGGCGATGGCACCGGGGAGCTGTTTTTT. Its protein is CASSHGVGGDGTGELFF.

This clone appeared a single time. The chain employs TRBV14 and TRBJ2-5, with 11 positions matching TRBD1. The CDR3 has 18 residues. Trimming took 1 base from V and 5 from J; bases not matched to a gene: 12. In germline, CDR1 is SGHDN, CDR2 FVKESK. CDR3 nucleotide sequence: TGTGCCAGCAGCCAAGGGCGGAGGACAGGGGGCCTAGGGGAGACCCAGTACTTC. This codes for CASSQGRRTGGLGETQYF.

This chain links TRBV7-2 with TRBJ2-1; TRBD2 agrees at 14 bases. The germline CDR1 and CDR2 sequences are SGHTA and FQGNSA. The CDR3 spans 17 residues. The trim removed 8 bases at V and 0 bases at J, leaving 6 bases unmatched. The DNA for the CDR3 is TGTGCCAGCGAGACTAGCGGGGGGGCGAGCTCCTACAATGAGCAGTTCTTC. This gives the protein CASETSGGASSYNEQFF.